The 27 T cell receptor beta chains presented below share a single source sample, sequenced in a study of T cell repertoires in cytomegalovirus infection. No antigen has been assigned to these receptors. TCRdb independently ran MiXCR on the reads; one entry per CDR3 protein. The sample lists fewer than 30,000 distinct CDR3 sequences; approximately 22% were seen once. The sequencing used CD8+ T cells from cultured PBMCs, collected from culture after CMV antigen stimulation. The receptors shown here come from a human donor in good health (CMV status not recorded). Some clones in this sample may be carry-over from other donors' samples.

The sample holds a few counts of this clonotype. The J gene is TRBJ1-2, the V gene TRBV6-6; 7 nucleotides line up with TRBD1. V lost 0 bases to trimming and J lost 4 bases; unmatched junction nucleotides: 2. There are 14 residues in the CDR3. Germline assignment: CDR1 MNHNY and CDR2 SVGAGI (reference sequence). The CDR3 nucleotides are TGTGCCAGCAGTTACTCTGCAGGGGGCTATGGCTACACCTTC. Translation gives CASSYSAGGYGYTF.

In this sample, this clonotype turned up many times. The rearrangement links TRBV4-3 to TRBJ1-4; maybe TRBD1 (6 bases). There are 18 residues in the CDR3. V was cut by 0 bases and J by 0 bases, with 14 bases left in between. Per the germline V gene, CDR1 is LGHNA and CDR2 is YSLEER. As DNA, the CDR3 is TGCGCCAGCAGCCAAGACCTTGGGACATCTGCAACTAATGAAAAACTGTTTTTT. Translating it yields CASSQDLGTSATNEKLFF.

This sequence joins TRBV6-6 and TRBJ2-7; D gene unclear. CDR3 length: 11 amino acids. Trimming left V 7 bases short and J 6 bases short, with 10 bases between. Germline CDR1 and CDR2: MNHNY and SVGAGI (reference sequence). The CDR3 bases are TGTGCCAGCACTATCGCTTTCGAGCAGTACTTC. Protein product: CASTIAFEQYF.

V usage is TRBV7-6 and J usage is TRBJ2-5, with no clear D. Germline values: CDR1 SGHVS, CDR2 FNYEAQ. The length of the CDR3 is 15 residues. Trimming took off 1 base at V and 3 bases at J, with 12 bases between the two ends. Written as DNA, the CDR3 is TGTGCCAGCAGCTTAGTCCCTTTACCCGAAGAGACCCAGTACTTC. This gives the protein CASSLVPLPEETQYF.

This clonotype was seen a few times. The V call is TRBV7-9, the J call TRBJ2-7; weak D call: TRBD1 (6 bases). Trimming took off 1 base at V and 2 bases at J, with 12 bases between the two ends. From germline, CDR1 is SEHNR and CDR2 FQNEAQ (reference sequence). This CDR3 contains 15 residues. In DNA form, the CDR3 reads TGTGCCAGCAGCTTAGTGGTCAGGGGAGCCTACGAGCAGTACTTC. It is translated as CASSLVVRGAYEQYF.

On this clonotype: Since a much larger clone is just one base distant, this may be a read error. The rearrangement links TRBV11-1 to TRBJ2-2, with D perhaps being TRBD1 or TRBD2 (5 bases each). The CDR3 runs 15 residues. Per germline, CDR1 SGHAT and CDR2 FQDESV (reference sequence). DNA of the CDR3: TGTGCCAGCAGCGGAGGACAAGACTACACCGGGGAGCTGTCTTTT. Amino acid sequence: CASSGGQDYTGELSF. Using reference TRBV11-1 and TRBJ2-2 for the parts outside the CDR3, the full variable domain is EAEVAQSPRYKITEKSQAVAFWCDPISGHATLYWYRQILGQGPELLVQFQDESVVDDSQLPKDRFSAERLKGVDSTLKIQPAELGDSAMYLCASSGGQDYTGELSFGEGSRLTVL.

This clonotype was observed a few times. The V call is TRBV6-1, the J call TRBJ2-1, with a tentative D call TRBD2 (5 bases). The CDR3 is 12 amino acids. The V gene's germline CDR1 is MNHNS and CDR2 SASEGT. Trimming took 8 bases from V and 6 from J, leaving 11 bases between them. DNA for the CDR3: TGTGCCAGCGAGGCTAGCAGCAATGAGCAGTTCTTC. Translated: CASEASSNEQFF.

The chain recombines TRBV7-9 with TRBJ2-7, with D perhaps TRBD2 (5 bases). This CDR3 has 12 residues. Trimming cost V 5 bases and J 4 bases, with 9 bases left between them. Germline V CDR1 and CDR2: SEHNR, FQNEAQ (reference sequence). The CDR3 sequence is CASSPSGYEQYF. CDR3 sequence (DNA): TGTGCCAGCAGCCCATCGGGGTACGAGCAGTACTTC.

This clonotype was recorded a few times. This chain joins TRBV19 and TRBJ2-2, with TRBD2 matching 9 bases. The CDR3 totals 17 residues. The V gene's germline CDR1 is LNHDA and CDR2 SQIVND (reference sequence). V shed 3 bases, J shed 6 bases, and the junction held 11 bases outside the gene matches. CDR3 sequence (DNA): TGTGCCAGTAGTATTATCTGGGCTAGCGGGGTTCCCGGGGAGCTGTTTTTT. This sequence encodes CASSIIWASGVPGELFF.

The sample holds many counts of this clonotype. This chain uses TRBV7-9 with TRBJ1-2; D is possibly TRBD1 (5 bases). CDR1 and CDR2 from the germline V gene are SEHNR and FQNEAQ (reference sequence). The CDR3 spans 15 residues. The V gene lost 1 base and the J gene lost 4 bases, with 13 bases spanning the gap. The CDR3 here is CASSLDGGVSYGYTF. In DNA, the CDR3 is TGTGCCAGCAGCTTAGATGGGGGGGTCTCCTATGGCTACACCTTC.

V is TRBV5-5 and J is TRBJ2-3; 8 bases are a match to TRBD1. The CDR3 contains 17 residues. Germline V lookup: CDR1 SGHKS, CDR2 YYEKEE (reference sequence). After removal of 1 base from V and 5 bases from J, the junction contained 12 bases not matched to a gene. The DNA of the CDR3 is TGTGCCAGCAGCTTGCCCGGGGCAGGGGGCACGAAAGATACGCAGTATTTT. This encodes CASSLPGAGGTKDTQYF.

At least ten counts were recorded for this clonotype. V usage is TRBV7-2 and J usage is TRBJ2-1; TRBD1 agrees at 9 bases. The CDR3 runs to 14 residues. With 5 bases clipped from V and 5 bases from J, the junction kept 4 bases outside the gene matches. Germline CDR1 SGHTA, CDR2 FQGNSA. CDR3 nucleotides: TGTGCCAGCAGCCCCTGGACAGGGGACAATGAGCAGTTCTTC. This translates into CASSPWTGDNEQFF.

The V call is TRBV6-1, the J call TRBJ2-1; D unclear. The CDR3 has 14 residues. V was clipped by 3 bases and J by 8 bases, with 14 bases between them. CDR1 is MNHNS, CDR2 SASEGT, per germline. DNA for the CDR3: TGTGCCAGCAGTGAGAGGACGGGTAGGGATGAGCAGTTCTTC. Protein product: CASSERTGRDEQFF.

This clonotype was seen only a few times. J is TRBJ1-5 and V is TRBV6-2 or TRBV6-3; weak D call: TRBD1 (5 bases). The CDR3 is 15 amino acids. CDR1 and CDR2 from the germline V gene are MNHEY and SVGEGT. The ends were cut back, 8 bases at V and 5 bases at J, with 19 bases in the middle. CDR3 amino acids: CASSVIGARDQPQHF. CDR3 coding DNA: TGTGCCAGCTCCGTCATAGGGGCGCGGGATCAGCCCCAGCATTTT.

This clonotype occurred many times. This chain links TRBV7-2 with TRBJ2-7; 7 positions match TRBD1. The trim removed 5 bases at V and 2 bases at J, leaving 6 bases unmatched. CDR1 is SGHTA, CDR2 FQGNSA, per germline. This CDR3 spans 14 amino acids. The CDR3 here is CASSDRVKTYEQYF. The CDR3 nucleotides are TGTGCCAGCAGCGACAGGGTTAAGACCTACGAGCAGTACTTC.

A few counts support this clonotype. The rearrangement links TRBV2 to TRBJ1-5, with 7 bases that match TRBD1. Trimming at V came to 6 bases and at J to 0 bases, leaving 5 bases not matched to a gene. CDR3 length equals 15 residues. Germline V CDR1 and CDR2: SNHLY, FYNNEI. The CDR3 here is CASREQGNSNQPQHF. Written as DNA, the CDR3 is TGTGCCAGCAGAGAACAGGGGAATAGCAATCAGCCCCAGCATTTT.

CDR3 loop: CASDSGDSLAKNIQYF. The DNA of the CDR3 is TGTGCCAGCGATAGTGGGGACAGCCTAGCCAAAAACATTCAGTACTTC. The gene calls are TRBV6-6 and TRBJ2-4; 7 positions agree with TRBD1. From germline, CDR1 is MNHNY and CDR2 SVGAGI (reference sequence). The J segment lost 0 bases and the V segment lost 8 bases, leaving 10 bases of the junction unmatched. CDR3 length: 16 amino acids.

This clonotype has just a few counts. DNA of the CDR3: TGTGCCAGCAGCTTCAGCGGACAAGAGACCCAGTACTTC. Translated: CASSFSGQETQYF. This chain links TRBV7-3 with TRBJ2-5; tentative D call: TRBD2 (5 bases). Germline V lookup: CDR1 SGHTA, CDR2 FQGTGA. Trimming took off 3 bases at V and 2 bases at J, with 7 bases between the two ends. This CDR3 is 13 amino acids long.

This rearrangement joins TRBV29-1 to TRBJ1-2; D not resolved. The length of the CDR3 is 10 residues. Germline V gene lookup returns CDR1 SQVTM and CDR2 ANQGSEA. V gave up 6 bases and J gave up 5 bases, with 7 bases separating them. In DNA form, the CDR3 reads TGCAGCGTCGACCAATATGGCTACACCTTC. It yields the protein CSVDQYGYTF.

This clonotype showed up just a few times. As DNA, the CDR3 is TGTGCCAGCAGCTTAATAGGGGGGGGAGAGTTCTTT. Translation gives CASSLIGGGEFF. This rearrangement joins TRBV7-6 to TRBJ1-1; a possible D gene is TRBD1 (6 bases). V was shortened by 2 bases and J by 14 bases, with 15 bases between the two germline ends. The CDR3 sequence is 12 residues long. Germline loops: CDR1 SGHVS, CDR2 FNYEAQ. The full variable domain, with the rest looked up from reference TRBV7-6 and TRBJ1-1, is GAGVSQSPRYKVTKRGQDVALRCDPISGHVSLYWYRQALGQGPEFLTYFNYEAQQDKSGLPNDRFSAERPEGSISTLTIQRTEQRDSAMYRCASSLIGGGEFFGQGTRLTVV.

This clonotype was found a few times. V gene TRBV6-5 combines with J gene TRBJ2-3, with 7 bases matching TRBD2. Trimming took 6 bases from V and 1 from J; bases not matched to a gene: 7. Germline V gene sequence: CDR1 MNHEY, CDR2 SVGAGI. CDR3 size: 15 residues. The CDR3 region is CASRNGLAGTDTQYF. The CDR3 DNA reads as TGTGCCAGCAGAAACGGCCTAGCGGGCACAGATACGCAGTATTTT.

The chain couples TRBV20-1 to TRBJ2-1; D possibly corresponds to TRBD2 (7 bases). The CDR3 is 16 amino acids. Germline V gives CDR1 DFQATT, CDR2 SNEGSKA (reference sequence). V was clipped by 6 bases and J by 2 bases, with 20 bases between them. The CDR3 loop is CSAPRGGLGAYNEQFF. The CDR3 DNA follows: TGCAGTGCCCCGAGGGGGGGGCTTGGGGCCTACAATGAGCAGTTCTTC.

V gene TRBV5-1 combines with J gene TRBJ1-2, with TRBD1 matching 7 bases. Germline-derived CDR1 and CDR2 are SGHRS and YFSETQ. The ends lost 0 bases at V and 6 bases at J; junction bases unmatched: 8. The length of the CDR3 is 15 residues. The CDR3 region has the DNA TGCGCCAGCAGCTTGGGCGACAGGGTAATCAATGGCTACACCTTC. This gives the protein CASSLGDRVINGYTF.

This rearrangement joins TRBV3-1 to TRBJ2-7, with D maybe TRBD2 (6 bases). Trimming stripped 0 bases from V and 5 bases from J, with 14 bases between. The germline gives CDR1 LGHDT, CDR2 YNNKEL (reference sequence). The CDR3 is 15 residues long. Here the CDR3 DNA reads TGTGCCAGCAGCCAAGATGTAACAGGAGGGGACGAGCAGTACTTC. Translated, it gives CASSQDVTGGDEQYF.

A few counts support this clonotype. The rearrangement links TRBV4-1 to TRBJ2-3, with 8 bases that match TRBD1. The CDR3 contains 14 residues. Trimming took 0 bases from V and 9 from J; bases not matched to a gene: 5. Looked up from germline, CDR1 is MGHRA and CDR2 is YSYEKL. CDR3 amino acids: CASSQDQGQVTQYF. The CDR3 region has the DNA TGCGCCAGCAGCCAAGATCAGGGACAGGTAACGCAGTATTTT.

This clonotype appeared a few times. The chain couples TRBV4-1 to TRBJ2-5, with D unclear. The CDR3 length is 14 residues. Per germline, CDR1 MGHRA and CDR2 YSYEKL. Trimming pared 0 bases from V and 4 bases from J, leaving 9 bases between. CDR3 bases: TGCGCCAGCAGCCAAGAGGGGTTAGGAGAGACCCAGTACTTC. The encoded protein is CASSQEGLGETQYF.

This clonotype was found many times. CDR3 sequence (DNA): TGTGCCAGCAGCTCAAGGGGCACGTGGGCCAACGTCCTGACTTTC. Residues: CASSSRGTWANVLTF. The chain links TRBV12-3 or TRBV12-4 to TRBJ2-6, with D possibly matching TRBD1 (5 bases). The V end lost 6 bases, the J end lost 5 bases, and 14 bases lay between the germline ends. The CDR3 contains 15 residues.